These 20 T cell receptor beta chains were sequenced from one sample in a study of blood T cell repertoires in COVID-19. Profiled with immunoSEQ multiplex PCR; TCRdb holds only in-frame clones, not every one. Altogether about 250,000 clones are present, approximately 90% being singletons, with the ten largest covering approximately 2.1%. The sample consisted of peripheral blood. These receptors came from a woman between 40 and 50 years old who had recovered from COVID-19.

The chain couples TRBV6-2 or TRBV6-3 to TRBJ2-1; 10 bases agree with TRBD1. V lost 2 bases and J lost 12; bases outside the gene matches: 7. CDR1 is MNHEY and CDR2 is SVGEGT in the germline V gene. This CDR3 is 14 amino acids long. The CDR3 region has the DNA TGTGCCAGCAGTTACACCGGGACAGGGGCTTCGCAGTTCTTC. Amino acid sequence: CASSYTGTGASQFF.

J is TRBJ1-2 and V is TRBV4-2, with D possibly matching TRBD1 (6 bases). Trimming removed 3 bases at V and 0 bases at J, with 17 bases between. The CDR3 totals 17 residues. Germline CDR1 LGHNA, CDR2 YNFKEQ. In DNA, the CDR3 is TGTGCCAGCAGCCAGAGCTCCGGGACACTCTCTAACTATGGCTACACCTTC. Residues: CASSQSSGTLSNYGYTF.

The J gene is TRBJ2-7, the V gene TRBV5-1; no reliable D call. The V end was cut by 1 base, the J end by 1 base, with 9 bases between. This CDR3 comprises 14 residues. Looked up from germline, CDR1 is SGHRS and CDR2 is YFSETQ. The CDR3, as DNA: TGCGCCAGCAGCTTGCTAAAAGAATCCTACGAGCAGTACTTC. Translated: CASSLLKESYEQYF.

The CDR3 region is CSRQGADTQYF. The CDR3 bases are TGCAGTCGACAGGGAGCCGATACGCAGTATTTT. J is TRBJ2-3 and V is TRBV29-1; 7 bases are shared with TRBD1. Germline CDR1 reads SQVTM; CDR2 reads ANQGSEA. The CDR3 runs to 11 residues.

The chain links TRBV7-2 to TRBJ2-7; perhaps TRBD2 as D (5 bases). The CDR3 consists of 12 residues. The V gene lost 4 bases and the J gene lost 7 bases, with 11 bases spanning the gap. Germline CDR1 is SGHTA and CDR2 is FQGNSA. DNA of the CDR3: TGTGCCAGCAGCTCCGTACCGGGGGAGCAGTACTTC. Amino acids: CASSSVPGEQYF.

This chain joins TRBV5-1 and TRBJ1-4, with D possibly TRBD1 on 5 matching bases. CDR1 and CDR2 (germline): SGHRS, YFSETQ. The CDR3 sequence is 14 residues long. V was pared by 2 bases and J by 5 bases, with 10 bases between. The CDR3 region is CASSFRGNNEKLFF. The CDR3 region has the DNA TGCGCCAGCAGCTTTCGGGGGAACAATGAAAAACTGTTTTTT.

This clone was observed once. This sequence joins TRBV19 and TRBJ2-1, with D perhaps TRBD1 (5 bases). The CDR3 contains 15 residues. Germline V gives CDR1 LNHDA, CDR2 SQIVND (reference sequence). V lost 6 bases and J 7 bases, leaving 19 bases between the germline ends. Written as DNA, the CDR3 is TGTGCCAGTAGCTACGATGGGGCAGGGAAGAATGAGCAGTTCTTC. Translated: CASSYDGAGKNEQFF.

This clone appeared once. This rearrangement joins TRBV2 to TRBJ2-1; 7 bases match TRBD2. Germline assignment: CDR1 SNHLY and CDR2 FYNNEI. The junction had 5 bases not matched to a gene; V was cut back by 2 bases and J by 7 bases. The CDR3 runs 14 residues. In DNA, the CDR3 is TGTGCCAGCAGTGAACAGAGGGGAGGGAATGAGCAGTTCTTC. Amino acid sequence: CASSEQRGGNEQFF.

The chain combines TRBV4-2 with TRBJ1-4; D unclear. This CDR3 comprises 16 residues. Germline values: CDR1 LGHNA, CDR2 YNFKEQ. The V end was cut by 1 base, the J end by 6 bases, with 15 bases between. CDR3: CASSQGQALAHEKLFF. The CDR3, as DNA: TGTGCCAGCAGCCAAGGGCAGGCCCTCGCCCATGAAAAACTGTTTTTT.

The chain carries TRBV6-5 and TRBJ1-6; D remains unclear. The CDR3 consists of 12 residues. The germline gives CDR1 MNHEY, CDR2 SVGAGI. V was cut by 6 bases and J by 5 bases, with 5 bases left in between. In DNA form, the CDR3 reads TGTGCCAGCAGGGTAGATAATTCACCCCTCCACTTT. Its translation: CASRVDNSPLHF.

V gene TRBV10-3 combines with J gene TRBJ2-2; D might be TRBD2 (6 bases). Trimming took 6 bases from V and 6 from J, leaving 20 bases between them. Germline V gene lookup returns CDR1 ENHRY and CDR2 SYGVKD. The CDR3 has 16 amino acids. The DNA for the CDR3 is TGTGCCATCAGGCCCGGGACTCCGGAGGGGCCCGGGGAGCTGTTTTTT. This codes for CAIRPGTPEGPGELFF.

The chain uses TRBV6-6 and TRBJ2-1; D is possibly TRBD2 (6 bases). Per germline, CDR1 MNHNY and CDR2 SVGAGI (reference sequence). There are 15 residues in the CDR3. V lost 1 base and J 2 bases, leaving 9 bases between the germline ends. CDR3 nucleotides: TGTGCCAGCAGTTACTATCAGCGGGCCTACAATGAGCAGTTCTTC. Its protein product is CASSYYQRAYNEQFF.

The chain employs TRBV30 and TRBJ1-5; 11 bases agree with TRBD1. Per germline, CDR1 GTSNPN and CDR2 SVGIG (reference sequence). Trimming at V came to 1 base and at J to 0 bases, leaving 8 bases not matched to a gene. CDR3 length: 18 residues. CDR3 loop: CAWSAPGQGVGSNQPQHF. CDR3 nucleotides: TGTGCCTGGAGTGCCCCGGGACAGGGGGTTGGTAGCAATCAGCCCCAGCATTTT.

This CDR3 is CASSLWLGLSAVNTDTQYF. DNA of the CDR3: TGCGCCAGCAGCCTCTGGCTGGGACTGAGCGCCGTCAACACAGATACGCAGTATTTT. This rearrangement joins TRBV4-1 to TRBJ2-3; TRBD2 might be the D (6 bases). V lost 4 bases to trimming and J lost 2 bases, with 25 bases between them. CDR3 size: 19 residues. Per the germline V gene, CDR1 is MGHRA and CDR2 is YSYEKL.

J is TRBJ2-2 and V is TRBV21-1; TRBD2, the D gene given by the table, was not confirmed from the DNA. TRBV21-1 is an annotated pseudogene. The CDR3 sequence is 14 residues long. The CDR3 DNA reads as TGTGCCAGCAGCAGCGGGACCGAGGCCGGGGAGCTGTTTTTT. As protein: CASSSGTEAGELFF.

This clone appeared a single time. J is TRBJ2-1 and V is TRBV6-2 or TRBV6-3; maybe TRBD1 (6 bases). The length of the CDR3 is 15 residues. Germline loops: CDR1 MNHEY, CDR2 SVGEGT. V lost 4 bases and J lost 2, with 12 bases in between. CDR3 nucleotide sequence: TGTGCCAGCAGTTCCACGCAGGGGACCTACAATGAGCAGTTCTTC. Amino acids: CASSSTQGTYNEQFF.

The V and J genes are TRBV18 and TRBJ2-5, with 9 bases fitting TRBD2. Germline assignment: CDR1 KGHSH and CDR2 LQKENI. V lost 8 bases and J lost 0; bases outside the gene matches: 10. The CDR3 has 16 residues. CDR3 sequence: CASLYGAGGYQETQYF. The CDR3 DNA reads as TGTGCCAGCCTTTACGGAGCGGGAGGCTACCAAGAGACCCAGTACTTC. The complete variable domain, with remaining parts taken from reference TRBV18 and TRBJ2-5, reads NAGVMQNPRHLVRRRGQEARLRCSPMKGHSHVYWYRQLPEEGLKFMVYLQKENIIDESGMPKERFSAEFPKEGPSILRIQQVVRGDSAAYFCASLYGAGGYQETQYFGPGTRLLVL.

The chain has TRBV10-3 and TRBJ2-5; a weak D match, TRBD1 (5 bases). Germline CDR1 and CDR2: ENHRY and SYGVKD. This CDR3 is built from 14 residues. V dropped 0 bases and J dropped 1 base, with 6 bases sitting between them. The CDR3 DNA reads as TGTGCCATCAGTGAGTCTCAGGGCCAAGAGACCCAGTACTTC. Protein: CAISESQGQETQYF.

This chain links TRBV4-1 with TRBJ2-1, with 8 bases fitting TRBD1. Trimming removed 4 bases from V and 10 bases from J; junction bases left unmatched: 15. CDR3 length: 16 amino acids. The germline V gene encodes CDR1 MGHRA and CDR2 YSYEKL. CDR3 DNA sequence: TGCGCCAGCAGCCCCCGGACAGGGCCCCCCGGAGGGGAGCAGTTCTTC. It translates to CASSPRTGPPGGEQFF.

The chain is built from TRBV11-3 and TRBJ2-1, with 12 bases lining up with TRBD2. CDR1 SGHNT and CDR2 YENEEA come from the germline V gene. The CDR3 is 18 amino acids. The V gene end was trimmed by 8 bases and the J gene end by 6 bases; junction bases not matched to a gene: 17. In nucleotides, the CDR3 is TGTGCCAGCTCCTACCCCACGACTAGCGGGGGCTCTTCCAATGAGCAGTTCTTC. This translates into CASSYPTTSGGSSNEQFF.